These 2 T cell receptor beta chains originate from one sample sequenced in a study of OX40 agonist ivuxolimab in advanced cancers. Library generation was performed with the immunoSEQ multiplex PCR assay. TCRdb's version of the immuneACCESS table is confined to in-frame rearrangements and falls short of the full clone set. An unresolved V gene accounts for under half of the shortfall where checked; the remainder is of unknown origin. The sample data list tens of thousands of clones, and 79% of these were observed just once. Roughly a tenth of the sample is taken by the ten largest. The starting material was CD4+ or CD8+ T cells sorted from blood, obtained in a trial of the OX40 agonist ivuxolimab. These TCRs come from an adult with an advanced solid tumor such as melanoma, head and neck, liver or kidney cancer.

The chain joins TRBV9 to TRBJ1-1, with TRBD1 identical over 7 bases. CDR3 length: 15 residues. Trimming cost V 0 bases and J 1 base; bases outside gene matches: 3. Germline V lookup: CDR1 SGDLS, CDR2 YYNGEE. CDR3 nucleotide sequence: TGTGCCAGCAGCGTAGGGGGACAGTCGAACACTGAAGCTTTCTTT. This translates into CASSVGGQSNTEAFF.

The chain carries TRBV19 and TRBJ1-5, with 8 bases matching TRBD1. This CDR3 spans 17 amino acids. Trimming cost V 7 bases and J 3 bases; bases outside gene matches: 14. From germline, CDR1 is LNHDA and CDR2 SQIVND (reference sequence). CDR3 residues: CASTNDPRTGYNQPQHF. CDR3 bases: TGTGCCAGTACCAACGACCCCCGGACAGGGTACAATCAGCCCCAGCATTTT.